The 21 T cell receptor beta chains in this list originate from one sample, sequenced in a study of CD8+CD57+ T cells in acquired aplastic anemia (dated by TCRdb to about 2018). Instrument used: Illumina HiSeq 2000. Genomic DNA served as template for TCR beta VDJ combination and CDR3 sequence profiling. Clones were called with MiXCR by TCRdb after fastp trimmed the public reads at Q25, and only in-frame beta chains were retained. Rows with a matching CDR3 protein are joined into one entry that keeps the most common DNA and genes. The sample table shows about 42,000 distinct CDR3 sequences, and 68% are seen once. The ten biggest clones cover about 25% of the sample. Sequenced: sorted CD4+, CD8+, or CD8+CD57+ T cells (not recorded which) from PBMCs. Source of these receptors: a human donor in good health, serving as a control.

There are many counts of this clonotype. The rearrangement uses TRBV5-6 and TRBJ2-7; D may be TRBD1 (6 bases). The V and J ends lost 2 bases and 3 bases respectively, with 12 bases between them. CDR3 length equals 14 residues. Germline-derived CDR1 and CDR2 are SGHDT and YYEEEE. Written as DNA, the CDR3 is TGTGCCAGCAGCTTACAGGGACCCCACTACGAGCAGTACTTC. Protein sequence: CASSLQGPHYEQYF.

The CDR3 spells CASSDGGAWGYTF. CDR3 nucleotides: TGTGCCAGCAGTGACGGGGGGGCTTGGGGCTACACCTTC. This rearrangement joins TRBV6-1 to TRBJ1-2; TRBD1 is a possible D gene (6 bases). V lost 3 bases and J lost 8, with 13 bases in between. The CDR3 runs 13 residues. Germline CDR1 is MNHNS and CDR2 is SASEGT.

CDR3 amino acids: CASRASEGVHQPQHF. The CDR3 region has the DNA TGTGCCAGCAGAGCGTCGGAGGGCGTCCATCAGCCCCAGCATTTT. The rearrangement links TRBV19 to TRBJ1-5; D gene uncertain. The CDR3 consists of 15 residues. Trimming left V 9 bases short and J 5 bases short, with 20 bases between. From germline, CDR1 is LNHDA and CDR2 SQIVND (reference sequence).

There are many counts of this clonotype. The rearrangement uses TRBV4-2 and TRBJ2-3, with D possibly matching TRBD1 (6 bases). CDR3 size: 17 residues. The V gene lost 3 bases and the J gene lost 2 bases, with 18 bases spanning the gap. The germline V gene has CDR1 LGHNA and CDR2 YNFKEQ. The CDR3 sequence is CASSHLNPGHLTDTQYF. CDR3 nucleotide sequence: TGTGCCAGCAGCCACCTCAATCCGGGACACCTCACAGATACGCAGTATTTT.

This chain connects TRBV24-1 to TRBJ1-2; D call uncertain. Germline-derived CDR1 and CDR2 are KGHDR and SFDVKD. This CDR3 has 14 amino acids. Trimming removed 4 bases from V and 5 bases from J, with 13 bases in between. The CDR3 region has the DNA TGTGCCACCAGTGACACCCGTTCGGGTTATGGCTACACCTTC. Encoded protein: CATSDTRSGYGYTF.

The J gene is TRBJ1-5, the V gene TRBV20-1; D is ambiguous. This CDR3 has 13 residues. The germline V gene encodes CDR1 DFQATT and CDR2 SNEGSKA (reference sequence). V lost 5 bases, J lost 0 bases, and 8 bases lay in between. CDR3 nucleotides: TGCAGTGCTCGACGGGTTAGCAATCAGCCCCAGCATTTT. Translated, it gives CSARRVSNQPQHF.

The chain combines TRBV29-1 with TRBJ2-7; 8 nucleotides match TRBD1. V shed 6 bases and J 5 bases; nucleotides not matched to a gene: 9. CDR1 is SQVTM and CDR2 is ANQGSEA in the germline V gene. The CDR3 sequence is 13 residues long. CDR3: CSVPGQGSNEQYF. The CDR3 DNA reads as TGCAGCGTACCCGGACAGGGTTCCAACGAGCAGTACTTC.

This clonotype was picked up a small number of times. DNA of the CDR3: TGTGCCAGCAGTGAATGGCTGAACACTGAAGCTTTCTTT. The encoded protein is CASSEWLNTEAFF. This sequence joins TRBV2 and TRBJ1-1; no definite D call. The ends were cut back, 2 bases at V and 0 bases at J, with 4 bases in the middle. Germline V CDR1 and CDR2: SNHLY, FYNNEI. The CDR3 length is 13 residues.

This clonotype has a handful of counts. This chain links TRBV15 with TRBJ2-7; 8 nucleotides agree with TRBD1. Trimming removed 3 bases from V and 2 bases from J; junction bases left unmatched: 3. The CDR3 runs to 14 residues. Germline values: CDR1 LNHNV, CDR2 YYDKDF (reference sequence). The CDR3 region has the DNA TGTGCCACCAGCAGGGGGACAGGTCCCTACGAGCAGTACTTC. Its translation: CATSRGTGPYEQYF.

The genes are TRBV7-9 and TRBJ2-3; no firm D call. The germline V gene has CDR1 SEHNR and CDR2 FQNEAQ (reference sequence). The CDR3 covers 12 residues. V was clipped by 5 bases and J by 5 bases, with 8 bases between them. As DNA, the CDR3 is TGTGCCAGCAGCCCTCCGGGAGATACGCAGTATTTT. Translating it yields CASSPPGDTQYF.

In the case of this clonotype: As the CDR3 is not closed by the conserved phenylalanine or tryptophan, this likely results from a read error. Because the CDR3's place on the DNA is in doubt, the DNA is left out and the CDR3 is given as listed by TCRdb. This chain joins TRBV25-1 and TRBJ2-5; the table calls TRBD1, which could not be checked here. The CDR3 extends over 16 residues, inclusive of both ends. Germline CDR1 is MGHDK and CDR2 is SYGVNS. The CDR3: CASSEPPDGSEETQRL.

This clonotype was seen at least ten times. This sequence joins TRBV11-2 and TRBJ2-1; 9 nucleotides align to TRBD2. This CDR3 comprises 16 residues. The ends lost 1 base at V and 4 bases at J; junction bases unmatched: 5. Germline CDR1 reads SGHAT; CDR2 reads FQNNGV. CDR3: CASSLGLAVKYNEQFF. The CDR3 DNA sequence: TGTGCCAGCAGCTTAGGACTAGCGGTTAAATACAATGAGCAGTTCTTC. Filled out from reference TRBV11-2 and TRBJ2-1, the complete variable domain reads EAGVAQSPRYKIIEKRQSVAFWCNPISGHATLYWYQQILGQGPKLLIQFQNNGVVDDSQLPKDRFSAERLKGVDSTLKIQPAKLEDSAVYLCASSLGLAVKYNEQFFGPGTRLTVL.

This clonotype is medium-sized (0.01 to 0.1%) by share. The rearrangement links TRBV20-1 to TRBJ2-7, with TRBD2 matching over 7 bases. The junction had 4 bases not matched to a gene; V was cut back by 6 bases and J by 2 bases. CDR1 is DFQATT and CDR2 is SNEGSKA in the germline V gene (reference sequence). The CDR3 spans 12 residues. CDR3 nucleotides: TGCAGTGCAACCAGCGGGACCTACGAGCAGTACTTC. It yields the protein CSATSGTYEQYF.

This chain joins TRBV12-3 or TRBV12-4 and TRBJ2-3; D remains ambiguous. Trimming shortened V by 6 bases and J by 4 bases, and 14 bases separated the two germline ends. This CDR3 spans 14 amino acids. The CDR3 DNA sequence: TGTGCCAGCAGACTTGAACTGACCGCAGATACGCAGTATTTT. Amino acids: CASRLELTADTQYF.

The chain joins TRBV24-1 to TRBJ2-5; a weak D match, TRBD2 (6 bases). Trimming removed 3 bases from V and 1 base from J, with 8 bases in between. The CDR3 totals 14 residues. Looked up from germline, CDR1 is KGHDR and CDR2 is SFDVKD. The CDR3 reads CATSDPTSQETQYF. The CDR3 coding sequence is TGTGCCACCAGTGATCCGACTAGCCAAGAGACCCAGTACTTC.

J is TRBJ2-6 and V is TRBV11-1; perhaps TRBD2 as D (5 bases). V was clipped by 5 bases and J by 2 bases, with 16 bases between them. Per germline, CDR1 SGHAT and CDR2 FQDESV (reference sequence). This CDR3 spans 17 amino acids. The CDR3 DNA follows: TGTGCCAGCAGCCCGACTGTTATCGGGACTGGGGCCAACGTCCTGACTTTC. Its translation is CASSPTVIGTGANVLTF.

This clonotype has ten or more counts. The chain links TRBV4-1 to TRBJ2-2; D possibly uses TRBD1 or TRBD2 (6 bases each). The length of the CDR3 is 16 residues. Trimming shortened V by 2 bases and J by 4 bases, and 14 bases separated the two germline ends. CDR1 and CDR2 from the germline V gene are MGHRA and YSYEKL. In nucleotides, the CDR3 is TGCGCCAGCAGCCAACCATACAGGGAGGCCACCGGGGAGCTGTTTTTT. It yields the protein CASSQPYREATGELFF.

This clonotype was picked up many times. The chain links TRBV5-5 to TRBJ1-2; D uncertain. Trimming removed 0 bases at V and 2 bases at J, with 5 bases between. Germline V CDR1 and CDR2: SGHKS, YYEKEE (reference sequence). CDR3 size: 13 residues. The CDR3 DNA sequence: TGTGCCAGCAGCTTGGTTTTGAACTATGGCTACACCTTC. It codes for CASSLVLNYGYTF.

This chain uses TRBV7-2 with TRBJ1-1, with unresolved D. The CDR3 has 12 residues. The V and J ends lost 1 base and 7 bases respectively, with 7 bases between them. Germline V gene lookup returns CDR1 SGHTA and CDR2 FQGNSA. The CDR3 is CASSLDTIEAFF. The CDR3, as DNA: TGTGCCAGCAGCTTAGACACCATTGAAGCTTTCTTT.

This clonotype was observed a few times. The V gene is TRBV7-2, the J gene TRBJ1-5, with TRBD1 as a possible D gene (6 bases). CDR3 length: 13 residues. Trimming stripped 3 bases from V and 5 bases from J, with 8 bases between. Germline V gene data show CDR1 as SGHTA and CDR2 as FQGNSA. As DNA, the CDR3 is TGTGCCAGCAGCTTGGGGGCGGATCAGCCCCAGCATTTT. Translated, it gives CASSLGADQPQHF.

V is TRBV19 and J is TRBJ1-2; D uncertain. The germline CDR1 and CDR2 sequences are LNHDA and SQIVND (reference sequence). The CDR3 runs 14 residues. V was shortened by 9 bases and J by 6 bases, with 20 bases between the two germline ends. The CDR3: CASKASAGSDGYTF. CDR3 sequence (DNA): TGTGCCAGCAAAGCCTCCGCGGGGTCGGATGGCTACACCTTC.